This T cell receptor beta chain was captured in a study of cytomegalovirus exposure and HLA in healthy donors. The CDR3 is 16 residues long. The germline gives CDR1 LGHNA, CDR2 YSLEER. V trimming: 3 bases; J trimming: 0 bases; junction bases outside the gene matches: 2. PCR primers comprised 60 Vbeta and 13 Jbeta primers. Produced via immunoSEQ multiplex PCR; TCRdb's table is partial and in-frame only. The profile shows about 160,000 clones, about 79% of them singletons. The sequencing sample was made of PBMCs. The clonotype was recovered from a woman in her fifties or sixties in good health and CMV-seropositive. The chain joins TRBV4-3 to TRBJ2-7; TRBD2 agrees at 13 bases. The CDR3 sequence: CASSQGLAGSSYEQYF. The CDR3 bases are TGCGCCAGCAGCCAGGGACTAGCGGGGAGCTCCTACGAGCAGTACTTC.